Below, one T cell receptor (beta chain) is given with its context. Its matching antigen is unknown. Other DNA sequences of this sample code for an identical CDR3. This table comes from immunoSEQ multiplex PCR, and its TCRdb copy is limited to in-frame clones, with some not included. The sample contains around 60,000 clones, about four fifths of which appear only once. V was cut by 5 bases and J by 4 bases, with 15 bases left in between. Germline CDR1 and CDR2: LNHDA and SQIVND (reference sequence). The CDR3 covers 15 residues. The source of the sample is a study of a mutant IDH1 vaccine in newly diagnosed glioma. The wider study: The study started vaccination 4-6 weeks after radiotherapy alone, or with temozolomide cycles. The study's findings and limits: Pseudoprogression appeared independent of alterations in top peripheral clonotypes.

The sample's time point: week 11, during vaccination. A 20-mer mutant IDH1 peptide at 300 ug was injected subcutaneously with topical imiquimod. This TCR was recovered from a woman aged 50 to 65 with glioma. The sample in question was PBMCs, obtained from a glioma patient whose treatment included an IDH1 peptide vaccine. This sequence joins TRBV19 and TRBJ1-5; TRBD1 is a possible D gene (5 bases). The CDR3 loop reads CASSPGRVGNQPQHF. CDR3 DNA sequence: TGTGCCAGTAGTCCCGGCAGGGTAGGGAATCAGCCCCAGCATTTT.